This TCR beta chain was recorded in a study of T cells after yellow fever vaccination (dated by TCRdb to the late 2010s). Looking at the study overall: The SMART-Seq v4 Ultra Low Input RNA kit was used to prepare libraries from fractions with low cell numbers. To track T-cell clones before and after primary and booster YFV17D yellow fever vaccination, bulk TCR alpha and beta repertoires were sequenced longitudinally. Two healthy male donors, one aged 18 to 30 and one aged 30 to 40 years, made up the cohort. Blood was collected at multiple timepoints before and after primary and secondary immunization, and bulk PBMC replicates and cell subsets were isolated.

TCR cDNA was synthesized by 5'RACE template switching, which introduced a universal primer site and unique molecular identifiers. Priming of cDNA synthesis was performed from both the TCR alpha and TCR beta constant segments. Libraries were amplified in two PCR steps, with sample barcodes and sequencing adapters added in the second step. Sequencing of libraries was done on Illumina HiSeq 2500 (2x100 bp) or NovaSeq (2x150 bp). The source study handled its data this way. Demultiplexing of reads and collapsing into UMI consensus sequences were performed with MIGEC, and V(D)J alignment was carried out with MiXCR. Vaccine-responding clonotypes were identified with edgeR using replicate PBMC samples, with FDR below 0.01 and a log2 fold change above 5 up to day 15 being required. Each bulk clonotype received a CD4 or CD8 identity based on whether the sequenced CD4 or CD8 repertoire contained that clonotype at higher abundance. TCRdb reanalyzed the raw reads on its own, using fastp at Q25 for trimming and MiXCR for clone calling, and kept in-frame beta chains. Each entry is one CDR3 protein sequence, shown with its most common DNA and genes. It is TCRdb's table, rather than the study itself, that gives the V and J calls and clone size. The sample has 250,000 to 300,000 distinct CDR3 sequences on record, 10% to 15% of them singletons. The leading ten clones occupy roughly 0.5% of the sample.

Comment on this clonotype: There is no known antigen for this receptor. One end of the junction is discordant with germline, which a read error may explain.

The paper as a whole reports these results and caveats: Most clones expanded after primary vaccination (about 96% of CD4 and around 89% of CD8) were re-detected after the booster, suggesting that broad memory maintenance occurred. The secondary T-cell response was weaker than the primary response but faster, peaking on day 5 instead of day 15. Only a couple of donors were included in the study, so the extent to which the findings can be generalized is limited. FACS-sorted repertoires could contain abundant contaminating clonotypes from the bulk population, so computational filtering was required. A small share of clonotypes occurred in both CD4 and CD8 compartments, likely arising from convergent recombination.

The CDR3, from cysteine to phenylalanine, totals 17 residues. Of all the DNA, just the CDR3 is kept, 51 bases in frame from base 1. CDR1 and CDR2 (MNHNS, SASEGT) derive from the germline V gene. Reading the label with the study, this specimen's treatment or condition is: live attenuated yellow fever vaccine strain. A standard Ficoll-Paque protocol was used to isolate PBMCs from peripheral blood. Dynabeads CD4 and CD8 positive selection kits were used to isolate the CD4 and CD8 T-cell fractions. TriZol was used to extract RNA from bulk PBMCs, from CD4 and CD8 fractions, and from dextramer-positive and dextramer-negative fractions.

The V and J genes are TRBV6-1 and TRBJ2-4; D gene: possibly TRBD2, on 5 matching bases. The source is a young man who received the YFV17D yellow fever vaccine. The starting material was CD4+ T cells sorted from PBMCs, obtained 45 days after the yellow fever booster vaccination. The nucleotide sequence is given as TGTGCCAGCAGTCCCTCCAGCCCGGACTTAGCCAAAAACATTAAGTACTTC. Its protein is CASSPSSPDLAKNIKYF.